Reported below is one T cell receptor beta chain. The antigen remains unidentified. This specimen belongs to a study of cytomegalovirus exposure and HLA in healthy donors. Study results and limitations: Reports indicated that the classifier achieved high specificity and sensitivity in diagnosing cytomegalovirus status. Researchers reported from a later analysis that most CMV-associated TCR beta chains appeared HLA-restricted.

Primers included in the PCR were 60 Vbeta and 13 Jbeta primers. Assay used: immunoSEQ multiplex PCR; TCRdb lists only in-frame clones, some missing. The sample yields around 99,000 clones, around 73% seen once. Looked up from germline, CDR1 is ENHRY and CDR2 is SYGVKD. The CDR3 runs 17 residues. The trim removed 2 bases at V and 7 bases at J, leaving 13 bases unmatched. The clonotype originates from a man aged 40-49 years in good health and CMV-seronegative. Sequenced material: PBMCs. This chain uses TRBV10-3 with TRBJ2-5; 10 bases are a match to TRBD1. In nucleotides, the CDR3 is TGTGCCATCAGTGAGGCCCCTGGACAGGGGGGGGCGGGGACCCAGTACTTC. Its protein is CAISEAPGQGGAGTQYF.